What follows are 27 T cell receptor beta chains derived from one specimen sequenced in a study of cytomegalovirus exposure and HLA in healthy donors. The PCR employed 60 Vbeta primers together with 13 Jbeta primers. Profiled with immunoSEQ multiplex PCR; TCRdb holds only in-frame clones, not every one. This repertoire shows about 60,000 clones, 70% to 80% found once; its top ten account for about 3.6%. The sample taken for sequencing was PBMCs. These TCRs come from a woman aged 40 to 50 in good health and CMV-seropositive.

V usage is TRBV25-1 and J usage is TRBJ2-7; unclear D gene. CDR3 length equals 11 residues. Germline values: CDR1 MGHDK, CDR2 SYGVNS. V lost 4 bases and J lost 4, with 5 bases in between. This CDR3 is CASSGIYEQYF. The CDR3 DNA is TGTGCCAGCAGTGGTATATACGAGCAGTACTTC.

Written as DNA, the CDR3 is TGCGCCAGCAGTGAAGTGACAAGGACTAGCGGGGACTCCTACGAGCAGTACTTC. This encodes CASSEVTRTSGDSYEQYF. V and J are TRBV10-2 and TRBJ2-5; TRBD2 matches at 12 bases. Gene TRBJ2-7 matches the end of the DNA better, so the J call may be wrong. Germline CDR1 is WSHSY and CDR2 is SAAADI. The CDR3 extends over 18 amino acids.

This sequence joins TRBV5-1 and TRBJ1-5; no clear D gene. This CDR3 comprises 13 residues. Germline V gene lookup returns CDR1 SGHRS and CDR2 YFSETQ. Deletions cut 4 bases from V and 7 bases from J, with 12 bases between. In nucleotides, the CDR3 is TGCGCCAGCAGCACAGATACTGGGCAGCCCCAGCATTTT. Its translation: CASSTDTGQPQHF.

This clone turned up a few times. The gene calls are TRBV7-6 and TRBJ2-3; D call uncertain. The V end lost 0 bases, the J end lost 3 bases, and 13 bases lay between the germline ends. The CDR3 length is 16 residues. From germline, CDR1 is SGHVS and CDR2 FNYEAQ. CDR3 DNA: TGTGCCAGCAGCTTAGCGGGCAGGCGCAGGACAGATACGCAGTATTTT. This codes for CASSLAGRRRTDTQYF.

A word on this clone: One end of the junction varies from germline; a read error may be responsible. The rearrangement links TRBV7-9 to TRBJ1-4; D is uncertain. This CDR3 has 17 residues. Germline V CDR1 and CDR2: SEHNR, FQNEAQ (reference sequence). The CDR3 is CSSSSLPIGSTNEKLFF. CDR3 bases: TGTTCCAGCAGCTCCCTCCCCATCGGGTCAACTAATGAAAAACTGTTTTTT.

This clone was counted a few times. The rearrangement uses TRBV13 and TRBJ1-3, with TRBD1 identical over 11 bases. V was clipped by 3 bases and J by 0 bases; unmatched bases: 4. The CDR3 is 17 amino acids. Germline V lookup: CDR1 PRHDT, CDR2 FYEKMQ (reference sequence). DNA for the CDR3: TGTGCCAGCAGCTTGGGGACAGGGGGAATCTCTGGAAACACCATATATTTT. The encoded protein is CASSLGTGGISGNTIYF.

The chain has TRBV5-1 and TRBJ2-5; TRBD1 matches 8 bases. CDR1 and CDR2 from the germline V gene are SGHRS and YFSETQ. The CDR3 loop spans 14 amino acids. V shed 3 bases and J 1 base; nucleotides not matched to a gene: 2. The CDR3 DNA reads TGCGCCAGCAGCTCCGGGACAGGCCAAGAGACCCAGTACTTC. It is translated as CASSSGTGQETQYF.

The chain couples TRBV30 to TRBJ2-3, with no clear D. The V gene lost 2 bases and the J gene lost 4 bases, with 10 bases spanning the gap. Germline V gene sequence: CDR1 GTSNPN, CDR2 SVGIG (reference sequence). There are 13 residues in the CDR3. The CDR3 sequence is CAWSSGWPDTQYF. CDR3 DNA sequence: TGTGCCTGGAGTTCGGGTTGGCCAGATACGCAGTATTTT. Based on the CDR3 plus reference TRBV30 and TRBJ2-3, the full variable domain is SQTIHQWPATLVQPVGSPLSLECTVEGTSNPNLYWYRQAAGRGLQLLFYSVGIGQISSEVPQNLSASRPQDRQFILSSKKLLLSDSGFYLCAWSSGWPDTQYFGPGTRLTVL.

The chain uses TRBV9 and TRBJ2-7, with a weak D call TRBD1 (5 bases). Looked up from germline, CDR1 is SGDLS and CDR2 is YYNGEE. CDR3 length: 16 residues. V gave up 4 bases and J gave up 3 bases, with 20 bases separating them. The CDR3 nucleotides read TGTGCCAGCAGCCAGCTACAGTGGACAAGATTCTACGAGCAGTACTTC. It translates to CASSQLQWTRFYEQYF.

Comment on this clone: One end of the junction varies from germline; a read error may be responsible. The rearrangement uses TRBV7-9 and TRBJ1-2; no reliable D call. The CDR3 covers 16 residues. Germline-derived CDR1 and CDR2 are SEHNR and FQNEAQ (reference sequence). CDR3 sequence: CSSSLLAFEANYGYTF. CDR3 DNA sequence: TGTTCCAGCAGCTTATTGGCCTTTGAAGCTAACTATGGCTACACCTTC. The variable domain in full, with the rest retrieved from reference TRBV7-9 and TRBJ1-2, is DTGVSQNPRHKITKRGQNVTFRCDPISEHNRLYWYRQTLGQGPEFLTYFQNEAQLEKSRLLSDRFSAERPKGSFSTLEIQRTEQGDSAMYLCSSSLLAFEANYGYTFGSGTRLTVV.

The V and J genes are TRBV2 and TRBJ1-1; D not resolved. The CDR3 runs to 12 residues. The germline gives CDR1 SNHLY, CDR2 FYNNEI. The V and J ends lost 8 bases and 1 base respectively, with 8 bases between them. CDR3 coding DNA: TGTGCCAGCTGGGGAGAGAACACTGAAGCTTTCTTT. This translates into CASWGENTEAFF.

The CDR3 DNA reads TGTGCCAGCAACCAAGAAAAGACAGGGGGCGAGACCCAGTACTTC. Protein: CASNQEKTGGETQYF. This chain links TRBV7-9 with TRBJ2-5; TRBD1 matches at 10 bases. The V gene's germline CDR1 is SEHNR and CDR2 FQNEAQ (reference sequence). This CDR3 region has 15 residues. V gave up 7 bases and J gave up 5 bases; unmatched junction bases: 10.

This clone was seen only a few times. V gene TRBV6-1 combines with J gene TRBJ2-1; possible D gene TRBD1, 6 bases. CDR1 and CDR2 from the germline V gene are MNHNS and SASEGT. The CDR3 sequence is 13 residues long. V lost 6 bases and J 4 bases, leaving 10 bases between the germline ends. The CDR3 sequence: CASSRQVYNEQFF. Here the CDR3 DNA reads TGTGCCAGCAGCCGACAGGTTTACAATGAGCAGTTCTTC.

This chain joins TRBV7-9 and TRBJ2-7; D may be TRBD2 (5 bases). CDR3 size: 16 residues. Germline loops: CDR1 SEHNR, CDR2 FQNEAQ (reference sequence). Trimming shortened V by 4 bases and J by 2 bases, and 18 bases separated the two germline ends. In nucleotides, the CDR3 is TGTGCCAGCAGCTCACTAGACACCCCTACTCCCTACGAGCAGTACTTC. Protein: CASSSLDTPTPYEQYF.

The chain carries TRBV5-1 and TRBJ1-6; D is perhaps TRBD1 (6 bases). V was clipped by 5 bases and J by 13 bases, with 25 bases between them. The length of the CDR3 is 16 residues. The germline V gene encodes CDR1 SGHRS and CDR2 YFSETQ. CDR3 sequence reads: CASSSDGGRGRAPLHF. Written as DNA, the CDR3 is TGCGCCAGCAGTTCGGATGGGGGCAGGGGTCGCGCTCCCCTCCACTTT. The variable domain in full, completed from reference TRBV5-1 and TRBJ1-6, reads KAGVTQTPRYLIKTRGQQVTLSCSPISGHRSVSWYQQTPGQGLQFLFEYFSETQRNKGNFPGRFSGRQFSNSRSEMNVSTLELGDSALYLCASSSDGGRGRAPLHFGNGTRLTVT.

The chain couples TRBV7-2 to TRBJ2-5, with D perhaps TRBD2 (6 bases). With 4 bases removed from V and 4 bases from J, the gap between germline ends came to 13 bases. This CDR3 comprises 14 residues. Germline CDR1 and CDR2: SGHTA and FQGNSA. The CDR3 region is CASSSTGGGETQYF. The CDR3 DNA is TGTGCCAGCAGCTCGACCGGGGGTGGAGAGACCCAGTACTTC.

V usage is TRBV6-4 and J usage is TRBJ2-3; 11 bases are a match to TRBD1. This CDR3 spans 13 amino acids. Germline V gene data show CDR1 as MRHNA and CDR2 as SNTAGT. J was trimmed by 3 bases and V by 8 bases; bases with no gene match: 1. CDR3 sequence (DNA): TGTGCCAGCCGGGACAGGGGGACAGATACGCAGTATTTT. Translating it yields CASRDRGTDTQYF.

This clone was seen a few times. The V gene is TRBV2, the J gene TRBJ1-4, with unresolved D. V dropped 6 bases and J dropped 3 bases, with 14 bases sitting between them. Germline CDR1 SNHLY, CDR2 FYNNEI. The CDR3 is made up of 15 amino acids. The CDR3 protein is CASSREGSPNEKLFF. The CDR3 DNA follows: TGTGCCAGCAGCCGAGAGGGCAGCCCTAATGAAAAACTGTTTTTT.

The CDR3 nucleotides read TGTGCCAGCAGTGAGACAGTTTATAGCAATCAGCCCCAGCATTTT. Translating it yields CASSETVYSNQPQHF. The rearrangement joins TRBV5-5 to TRBJ1-5, with D tentatively TRBD1 (5 bases). Per germline, CDR1 SGHKS and CDR2 YYEKEE (reference sequence). The CDR3 extends over 15 amino acids. The V end was cut by 5 bases, the J end by 0 bases, with 12 bases between. Together with reference TRBV5-5 and TRBJ1-5, the CDR3 gives the full variable domain: DAGVTQSPTHLIKTRGQQVTLRCSPISGHKSVSWYQQVLGQGPQFIFQYYEKEERGRGNFPDRFSARQFPNYSSELNVNALLLGDSALYLCASSETVYSNQPQHFGDGTRLSIL.

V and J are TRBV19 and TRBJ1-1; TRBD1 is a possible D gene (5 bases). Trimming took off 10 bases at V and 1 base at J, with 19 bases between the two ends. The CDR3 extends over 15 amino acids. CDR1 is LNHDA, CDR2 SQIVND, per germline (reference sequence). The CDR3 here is CATRLGPGENTEAFF. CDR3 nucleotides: TGTGCCACCCGATTGGGGCCGGGGGAGAACACTGAAGCTTTCTTT.

The CDR3: CASSQSLRALKVSNQPQHF. The DNA for the CDR3 is TGCGCCAGCAGTCAATCGCTGAGGGCCCTGAAAGTTAGCAATCAGCCCCAGCATTTT. The chain links TRBV23-1 to TRBJ1-5; D gene uncertain. TRBV23-1 is designated an ORF whose function remains uncertain. The CDR3 covers 19 residues. The V and J ends lost 0 bases and 0 bases respectively, with 18 bases between them.

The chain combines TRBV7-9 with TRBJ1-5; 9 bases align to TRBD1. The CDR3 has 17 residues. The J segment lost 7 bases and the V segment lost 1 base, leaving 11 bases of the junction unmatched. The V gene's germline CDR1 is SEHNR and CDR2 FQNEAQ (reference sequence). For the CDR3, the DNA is TGTGCCAGCAGCTTAGGAGGGGCCGGGACAGGGAGGCAGCCCCAGCATTTT. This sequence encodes CASSLGGAGTGRQPQHF.

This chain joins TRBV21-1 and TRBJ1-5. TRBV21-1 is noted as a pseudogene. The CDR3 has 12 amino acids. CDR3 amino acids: CASSSPYRSQHF. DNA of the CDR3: TGTGCCAGCAGCAGTCCCTATCGGTCCCAGCATTTT.

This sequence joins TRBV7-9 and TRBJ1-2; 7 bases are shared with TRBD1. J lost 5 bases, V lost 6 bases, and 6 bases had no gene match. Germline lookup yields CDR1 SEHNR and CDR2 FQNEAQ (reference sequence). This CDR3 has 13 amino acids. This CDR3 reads CASSKTGKYGYTF. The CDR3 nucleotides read TGTGCCAGCAGTAAGACAGGGAAGTATGGCTACACCTTC.

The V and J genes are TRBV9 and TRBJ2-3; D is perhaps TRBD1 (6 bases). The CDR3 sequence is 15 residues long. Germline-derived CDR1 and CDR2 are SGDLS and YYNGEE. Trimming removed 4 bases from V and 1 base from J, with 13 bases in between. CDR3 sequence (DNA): TGTGCCAGCAGCAGGGACATGAGGGGCACAGATACGCAGTATTTT. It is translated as CASSRDMRGTDTQYF.

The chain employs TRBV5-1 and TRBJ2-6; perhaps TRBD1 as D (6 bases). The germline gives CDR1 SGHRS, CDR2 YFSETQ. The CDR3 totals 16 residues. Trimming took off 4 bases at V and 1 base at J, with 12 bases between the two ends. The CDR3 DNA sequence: TGCGCCAGCAGCGTAGGGGGATTATCTGGGGCCAACGTCCTGACTTTC. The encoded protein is CASSVGGLSGANVLTF.

CDR3 nucleotide sequence: TGTGCCAGCAGTTATCTTAAGGAGGTTTTTAACTATGGCTACACCTTC. Its translation is CASSYLKEVFNYGYTF. The rearrangement joins TRBV11-2 to TRBJ1-2, with D unclear. Germline loops: CDR1 SGHAT, CDR2 FQNNGV. V dropped 6 bases and J dropped 1 base, with 18 bases sitting between them. The CDR3 totals 16 residues.